The text below deals with one TCR beta chain. As yet, its antigen is unknown. The data are from a study of cytomegalovirus exposure and HLA in healthy donors. In the study overall: Earlier findings included some 100 million unique TCR beta sequences obtained from 170 million or so T cells. Findings of the study overall: Many donors carried some public TCRs, although rarity characterized most TCR sequences. Later on, analysis showed that most CMV-associated TCR beta chains appeared to be HLA-restricted.

The PCR made use of 60 Vbeta and 13 Jbeta primers. Original methodology: Around 80 million unique TCR beta chains, about 10 million of them shared, were counted by a later analysis. Clones were sequenced by immunoSEQ multiplex PCR, and TCRdb holds only the in-frame ones, with some missing. V and J calls and clone size are those listed in that table; D and trimming were worked out from the DNA. This table holds tens of thousands of clones, around 84% found once. Trimming took 1 base from V and 0 from J; bases not matched to a gene: 11. Germline V gene data show CDR1 as MGHRA and CDR2 as YSYEKL. There are 18 residues in the CDR3.

Specimen: PBMCs. The clonotype was recovered from a male donor in good health and CMV-seronegative. The gene calls are TRBV4-1 and TRBJ1-1; 7 bases map to TRBD1. As DNA, the CDR3 is TGCGCCAGCAGCCAAGGCGCGACAGGGAGATATATGAACACTGAAGCTTTCTTT. This codes for CASSQGATGRYMNTEAFF.